Reported below is one T cell receptor (beta chain). Its antigen is currently unknown. Read coverage stops 3 residues before the CDR3 terminus; the germline J gene supplies the remainder. These data originate in a study of T cells in women clearing cervical HPV infection. Looking at the study overall: Case blood was drawn a median approximately 21 weeks after lesion detection. Study-level points and caveats: CIN3+ cases had significantly higher TCR repertoire richness than controls, but evenness did not differ.

This CDR3 has 14 amino acids. The V segment lost 1 base and the J segment 6 bases; nucleotides outside the gene matches: 3. Germline loops: CDR1 PRHDT, CDR2 FYEKMQ (reference sequence). The repertoire was sequenced with immunoSEQ multiplex PCR; TCRdb's copy has only in-frame clones and lacks some. The sample table sets out more than 11,000 clones. The chain carries TRBV13 and TRBJ1-2; the match to TRBD1 covers 9 bases. Sequencing input: blood buffy coat. The clonotype comes from a woman between 18 and 70 years old with a cervical HPV16 infection that either progressed to CIN3+ or cleared (not recorded which). The covered CDR3 bases are TGTGCCAGCAGCTTAGAAACAGGGGGCAATGGC. Its translation is CASSLETGGNG. The entire CDR3 protein is CASSLETGGNGYTF.